This is a list of T cell receptor beta chains from one sample in a study of type 1 regulatory T cells. These TCRs are of unknown antigen specificity. TCRdb re-derived calls from the reads in MiXCR, one entry per CDR3 protein. The table has tens of thousands of distinct CDR3 sequences, 55% to 65% seen once; the top ten hold roughly 1.9%. Sequenced sample: cultured non-Tr1 T cells, either the whole culture or a sorted T cell fraction (not recorded which). All receptors derive from a human donor in good health. CDR3s include the opening cysteine and the closing phenylalanine or tryptophan. D genes are given only for firm matches. Only part of the rows carry a size: once, few, many, or a class if the clone is expanded.

>TRBJ2-5|TRBV3-1|.|.
TGTGCCAGCAGCCCCGCCTGGGCAGGAGGAGGGACCCAGTACTTC
CASSPAWAGGGTQYF
>TRBJ2-7|TRBV6-1|.|.
TGTGCCAGCAGTGAAGCTAGCGGGACAGGCGAGCAGTACTTC
CASSEASGTGEQYF
>TRBJ2-1|TRBV4-1|TRBD2|few
TGCGCCAGCAGCCAGAGTAGGTTAGGACTAGCGGGAGGCAATGAGCAGTTCTTC
CASSQSRLGLAGGNEQFF
>TRBJ2-7|TRBV20-1|TRBD1|few
TGCAGTTCGATACCCGGGACAGGAGCCTACGAGCAGTACTTC
CSSIPGTGAYEQYF
>TRBJ2-2|TRBV5-4|TRBD2|.
TGTGCCAGCAGCTCGGGGCTAGCGGGAGGAACCGGGGAGCTGTTTTTT
CASSSGLAGGTGELFF
>TRBJ1-1|TRBV5-6|.|.
TGTGCCAGCAGCTTGGTTCTGGGTCCCACTGAAGCTTTCTTT
CASSLVLGPTEAFF
>TRBJ2-1|TRBV2|.|.
TGTGCCAGCGGGTCGATAAATGAGCAGTTCTTC
CASGSINEQFF
>TRBJ2-1|TRBV7-2|TRBD2|once
TGTGCCAGCAGCAAACTAGCGGGAGTCCTTCCATACTACAATGAGCAGTTCTTC
CASSKLAGVLPYYNEQFF
>TRBJ1-1|TRBV7-9|TRBD1|.
TGTGCCAGCAGCTTGCGTCTGGGACAGGGACCTGAAGCTTTCTTT
CASSLRLGQGPEAFF
>TRBJ2-5|TRBV23-1|TRBD2|.
TGCGCCAGCAGTCAATCCTCCGGGACTAGCGGGGAGAGGATGTCAGAGACCCAGTACTTC
CASSQSSGTSGERMSETQYF